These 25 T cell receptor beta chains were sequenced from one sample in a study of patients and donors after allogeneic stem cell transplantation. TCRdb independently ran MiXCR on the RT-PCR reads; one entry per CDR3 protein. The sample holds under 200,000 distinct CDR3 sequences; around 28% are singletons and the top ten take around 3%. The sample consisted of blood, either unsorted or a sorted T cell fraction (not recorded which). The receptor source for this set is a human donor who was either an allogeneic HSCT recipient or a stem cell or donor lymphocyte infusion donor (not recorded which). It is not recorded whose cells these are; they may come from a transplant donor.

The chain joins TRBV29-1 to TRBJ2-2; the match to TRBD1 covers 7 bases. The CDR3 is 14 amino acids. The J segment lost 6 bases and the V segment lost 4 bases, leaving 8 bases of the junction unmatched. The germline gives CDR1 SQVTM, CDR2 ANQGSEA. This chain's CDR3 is CSVGSRQGSGELFF. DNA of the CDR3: TGCAGCGTTGGCTCGCGACAGGGATCCGGGGAGCTGTTTTTT.

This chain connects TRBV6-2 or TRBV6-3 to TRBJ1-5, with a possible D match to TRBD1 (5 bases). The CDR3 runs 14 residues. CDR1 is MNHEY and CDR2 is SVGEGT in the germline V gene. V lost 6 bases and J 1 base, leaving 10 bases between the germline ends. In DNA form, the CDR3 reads TGTGCCAGCAGGCCGGGACTGAGCAATCAGCCCCAGCATTTT. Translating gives CASRPGLSNQPQHF.

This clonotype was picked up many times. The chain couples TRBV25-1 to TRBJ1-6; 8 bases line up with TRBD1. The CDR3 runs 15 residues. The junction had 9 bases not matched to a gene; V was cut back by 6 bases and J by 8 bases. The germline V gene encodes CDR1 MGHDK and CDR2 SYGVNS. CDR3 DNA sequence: TGTGCCAGCAGCGATCGGACAGGGTTAGATTCACCCCTCCACTTT. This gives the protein CASSDRTGLDSPLHF.

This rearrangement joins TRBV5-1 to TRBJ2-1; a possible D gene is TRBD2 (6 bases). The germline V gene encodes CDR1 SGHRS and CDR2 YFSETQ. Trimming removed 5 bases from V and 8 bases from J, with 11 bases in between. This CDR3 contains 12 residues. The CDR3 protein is CASRGAGYEQFF. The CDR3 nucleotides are TGCGCCAGCAGAGGAGCGGGCTATGAGCAGTTCTTC.

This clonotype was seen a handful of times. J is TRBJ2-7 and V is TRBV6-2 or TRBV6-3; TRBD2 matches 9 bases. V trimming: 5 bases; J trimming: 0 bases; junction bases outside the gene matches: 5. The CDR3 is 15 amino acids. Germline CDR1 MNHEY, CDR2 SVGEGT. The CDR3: CASSGAGGSSYEQYF. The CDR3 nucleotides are TGTGCCAGCAGTGGAGCGGGAGGCAGCTCCTACGAGCAGTACTTC.

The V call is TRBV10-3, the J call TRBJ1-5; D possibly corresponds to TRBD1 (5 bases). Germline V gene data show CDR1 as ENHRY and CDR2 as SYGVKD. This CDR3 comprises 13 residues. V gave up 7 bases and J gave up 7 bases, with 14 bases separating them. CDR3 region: CAIMGQAGQPQHF. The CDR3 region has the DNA TGTGCCATCATGGGGCAGGCGGGCCAGCCCCAGCATTTT.

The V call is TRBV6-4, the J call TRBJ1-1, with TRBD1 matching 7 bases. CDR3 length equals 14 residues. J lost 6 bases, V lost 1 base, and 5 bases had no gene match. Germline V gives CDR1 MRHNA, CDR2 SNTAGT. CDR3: CASSDLGQSSEAFF. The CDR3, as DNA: TGTGCCAGCAGTGACTTGGGACAGAGCTCTGAAGCTTTCTTT.

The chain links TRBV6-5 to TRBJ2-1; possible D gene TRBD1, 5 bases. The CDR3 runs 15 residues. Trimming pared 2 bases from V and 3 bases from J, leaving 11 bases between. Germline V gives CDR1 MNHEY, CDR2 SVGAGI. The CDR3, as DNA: TGTGCCAGCAGTTACCTGACAGTAAACTACAATGAGCAGTTCTTC. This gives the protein CASSYLTVNYNEQFF.

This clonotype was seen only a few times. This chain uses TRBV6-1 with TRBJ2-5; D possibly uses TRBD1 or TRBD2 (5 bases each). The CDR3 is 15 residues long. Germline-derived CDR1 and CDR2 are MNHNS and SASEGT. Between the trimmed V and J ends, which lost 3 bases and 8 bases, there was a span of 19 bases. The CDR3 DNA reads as TGTGCCAGCAGTGAGAGCCGACAGAGAGCGGAAACCCAGTACTTC. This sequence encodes CASSESRQRAETQYF.

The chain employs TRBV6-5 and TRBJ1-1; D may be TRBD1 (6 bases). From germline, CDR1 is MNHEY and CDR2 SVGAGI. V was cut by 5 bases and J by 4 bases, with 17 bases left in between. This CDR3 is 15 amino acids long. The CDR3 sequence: CASSRTGTVRTEAFF. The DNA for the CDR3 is TGTGCCAGCAGTAGAACAGGGACGGTGCGCACTGAAGCTTTCTTT.

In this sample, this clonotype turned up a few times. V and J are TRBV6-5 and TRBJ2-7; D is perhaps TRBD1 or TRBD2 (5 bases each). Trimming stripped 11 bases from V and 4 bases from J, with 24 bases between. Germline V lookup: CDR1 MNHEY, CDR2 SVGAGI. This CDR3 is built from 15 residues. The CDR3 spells CASSRASTYRYEQYF. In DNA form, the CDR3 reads TGTGCCTCAAGCAGGGCTAGCACGTATCGGTACGAGCAGTACTTC.

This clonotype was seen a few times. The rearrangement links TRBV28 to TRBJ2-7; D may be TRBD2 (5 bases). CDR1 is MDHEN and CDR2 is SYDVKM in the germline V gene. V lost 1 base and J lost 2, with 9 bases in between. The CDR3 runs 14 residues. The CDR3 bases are TGTGCCAGCAGTTTATTCGGGGTAACCTACGAGCAGTACTTC. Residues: CASSLFGVTYEQYF.

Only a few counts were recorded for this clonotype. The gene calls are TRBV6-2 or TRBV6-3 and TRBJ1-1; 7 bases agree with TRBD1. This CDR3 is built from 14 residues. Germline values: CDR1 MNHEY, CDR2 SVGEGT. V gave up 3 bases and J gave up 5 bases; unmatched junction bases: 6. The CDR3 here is CASSYARGRTEAFF. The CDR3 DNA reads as TGTGCCAGCAGTTATGCTAGGGGGCGGACTGAAGCTTTCTTT.

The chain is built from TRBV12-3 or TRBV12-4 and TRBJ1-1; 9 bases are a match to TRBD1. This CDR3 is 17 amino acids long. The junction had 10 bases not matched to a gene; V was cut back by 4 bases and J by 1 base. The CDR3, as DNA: TGTGCCAGCAGTTCCACAGGGGGCGTAAAGAAGAACACTGAAGCTTTCTTT. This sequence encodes CASSSTGGVKKNTEAFF.

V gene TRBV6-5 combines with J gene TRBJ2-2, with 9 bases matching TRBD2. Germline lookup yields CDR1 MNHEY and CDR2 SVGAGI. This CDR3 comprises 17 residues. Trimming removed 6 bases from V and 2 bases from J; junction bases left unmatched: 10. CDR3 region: CASSLSGTSSNTGELFF. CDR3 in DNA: TGTGCCAGCAGCCTTTCCGGGACTAGCAGTAACACCGGGGAGCTGTTTTTT.

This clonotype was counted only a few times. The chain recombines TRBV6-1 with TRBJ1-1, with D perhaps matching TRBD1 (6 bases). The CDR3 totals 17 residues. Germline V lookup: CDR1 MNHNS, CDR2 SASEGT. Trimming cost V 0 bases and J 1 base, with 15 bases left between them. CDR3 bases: TGTGCCAGCAGTGAAGCGAGGGGGGGGCTGGCGAACACTGAAGCTTTCTTT. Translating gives CASSEARGGLANTEAFF.

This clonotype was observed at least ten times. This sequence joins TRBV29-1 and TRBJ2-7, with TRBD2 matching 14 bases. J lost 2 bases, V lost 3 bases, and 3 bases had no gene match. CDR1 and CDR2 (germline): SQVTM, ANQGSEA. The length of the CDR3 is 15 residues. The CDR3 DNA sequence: TGCAGCGTTGATGGACTAGCGGGAGGCCCCTACGAGCAGTACTTC. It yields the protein CSVDGLAGGPYEQYF.

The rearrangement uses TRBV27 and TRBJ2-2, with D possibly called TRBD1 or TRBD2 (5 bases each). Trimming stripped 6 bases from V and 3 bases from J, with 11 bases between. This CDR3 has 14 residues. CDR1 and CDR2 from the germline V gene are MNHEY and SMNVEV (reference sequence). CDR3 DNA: TGTGCCAGCAGCTTAGGGACCTACACCGGGGAGCTGTTTTTT. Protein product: CASSLGTYTGELFF.

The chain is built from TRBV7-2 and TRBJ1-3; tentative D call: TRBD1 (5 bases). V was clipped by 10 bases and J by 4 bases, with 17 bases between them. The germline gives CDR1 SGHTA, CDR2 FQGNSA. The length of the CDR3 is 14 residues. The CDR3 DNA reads TGTGCCACAAATGGAGGGGCGGGAGGAAACACCATATATTTT. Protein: CATNGGAGGNTIYF.

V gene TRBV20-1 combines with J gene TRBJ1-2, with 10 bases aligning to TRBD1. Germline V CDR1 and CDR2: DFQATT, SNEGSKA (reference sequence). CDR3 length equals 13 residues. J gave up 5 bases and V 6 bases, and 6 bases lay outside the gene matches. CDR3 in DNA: TGCAGTGCCCAGACAGGGGGCCATTATGGCTACACCTTC. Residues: CSAQTGGHYGYTF.

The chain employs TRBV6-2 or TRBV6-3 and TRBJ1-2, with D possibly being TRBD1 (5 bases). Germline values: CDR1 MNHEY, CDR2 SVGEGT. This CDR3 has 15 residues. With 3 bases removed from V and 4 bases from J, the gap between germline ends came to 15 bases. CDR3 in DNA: TGTGCCAGCAGTTATCTGACAGTTGAACCCTATGGCTACACCTTC. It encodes CASSYLTVEPYGYTF.

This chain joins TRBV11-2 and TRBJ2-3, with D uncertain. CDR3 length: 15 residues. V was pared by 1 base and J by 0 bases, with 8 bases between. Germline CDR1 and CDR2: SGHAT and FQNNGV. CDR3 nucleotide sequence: TGTGCCAGCAGCTTAGTCAGCGCCAGCACAGATACGCAGTATTTT. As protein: CASSLVSASTDTQYF.

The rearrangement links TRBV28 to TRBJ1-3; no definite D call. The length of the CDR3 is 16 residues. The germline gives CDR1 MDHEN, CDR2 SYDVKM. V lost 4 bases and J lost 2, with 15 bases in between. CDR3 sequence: CASSSAQAGPGNTIYF. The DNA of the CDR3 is TGTGCCAGCAGTTCTGCCCAGGCAGGTCCTGGAAACACCATATATTTT.

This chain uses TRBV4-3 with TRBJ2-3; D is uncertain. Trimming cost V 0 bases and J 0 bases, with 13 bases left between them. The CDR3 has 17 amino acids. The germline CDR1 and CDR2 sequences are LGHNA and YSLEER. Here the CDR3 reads CASSQDWLPRSTDTQYF. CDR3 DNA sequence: TGCGCCAGCAGCCAAGATTGGCTACCAAGGAGCACAGATACGCAGTATTTT.

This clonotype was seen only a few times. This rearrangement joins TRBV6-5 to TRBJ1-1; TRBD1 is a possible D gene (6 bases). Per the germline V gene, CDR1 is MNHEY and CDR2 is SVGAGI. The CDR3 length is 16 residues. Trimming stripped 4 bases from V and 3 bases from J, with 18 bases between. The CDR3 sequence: CASSSSHTGADTEAFF. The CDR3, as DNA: TGTGCCAGCAGTTCCTCCCACACGGGGGCGGACACTGAAGCTTTCTTT.